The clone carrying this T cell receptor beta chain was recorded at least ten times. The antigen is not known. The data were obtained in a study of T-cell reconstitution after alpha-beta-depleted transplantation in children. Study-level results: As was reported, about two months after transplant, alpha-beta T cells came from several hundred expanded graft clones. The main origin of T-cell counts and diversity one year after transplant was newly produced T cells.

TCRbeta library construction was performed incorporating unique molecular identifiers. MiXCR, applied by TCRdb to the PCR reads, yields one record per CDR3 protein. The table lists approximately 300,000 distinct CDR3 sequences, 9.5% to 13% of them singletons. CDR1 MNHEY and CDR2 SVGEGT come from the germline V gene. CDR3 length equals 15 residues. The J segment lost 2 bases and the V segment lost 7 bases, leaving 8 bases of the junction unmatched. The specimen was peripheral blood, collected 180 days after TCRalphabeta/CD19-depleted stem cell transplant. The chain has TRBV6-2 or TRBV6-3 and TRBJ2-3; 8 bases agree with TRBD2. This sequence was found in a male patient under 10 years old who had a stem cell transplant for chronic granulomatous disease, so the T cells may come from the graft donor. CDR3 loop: CASKRSGTVTDTQYF. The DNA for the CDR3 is TGTGCCAGCAAGCGTAGCGGGACGGTCACAGATACGCAGTATTTT.